The present T cell receptor (beta chain) was sequenced within a study of T cells in Graves' hyperthyroidism and ophthalmopathy. Amplification of TCR beta CDR3 regions was performed using RNA transcripts as template. The HTBI primer set was used in a first-round RT-PCR of the TCR CDR3. TCRdb re-called the multiplex PCR reads with MiXCR, one entry per CDR3 protein. The sample contains around 600,000 distinct CDR3 sequences, approximately 15% of which appear only once. Per the germline V gene, CDR1 is MNHEY and CDR2 is SVGEGT. The CDR3 is 15 amino acids. Trimming left V 4 bases short and J 7 bases short, with 20 bases between. This clonotype was counted ten times or more. Its antigen remains unidentified. The study's findings and limits: Patients with ophthalmopathy were separated from those with stable hyperthyroidism by a 13 V-J model. Blood held most thyroid clonotypes expanded above 0.001 frequency.

The sample taken for sequencing was blood. The rearrangement joins TRBV6-2 or TRBV6-3 to TRBJ2-7; D possibly corresponds to TRBD2 (6 bases). The sequence derives from a woman younger than 30 with Graves' ophthalmopathy. The CDR3 bases are TGTGCCAGCAGTTTGTCTGCGGGACCTACGACGGAGCAGTACTTC. Translating gives CASSLSAGPTTEQYF.